This T cell receptor beta chain appears in the sequencing data of a study of shared clonotypes between healthy human individuals. The ends lost 3 bases at V and 3 bases at J; junction bases unmatched: 6. This CDR3 spans 16 amino acids. From germline, CDR1 is LNHDA and CDR2 SQIVND (reference sequence). The method was immunoSEQ multiplex PCR; TCRdb's version includes in-frame clones alone and lacks a portion of them. The data show some 2,500,000 clones, roughly 93% seen once. Sequenced: naive CD4+ T cells from PBMCs. Stated subset: CD45RA+ positively selected. This chain joins TRBV19 and TRBJ2-1; 9 bases align to TRBD2. The clonotype comes from a man between 18 and 29 years old in good health. Some clones in this sample may be carry-over from other donors' samples. The CDR3 bases are TGTGCCAGTAGTATTAGCGGGAGCCTCCTCTACAATGAGCAGTTCTTC. It is translated as CASSISGSLLYNEQFF.